The 29 T cell receptor beta chains given below trace back to one sample, sequenced in a study of blood T cell repertoires in COVID-19. Using immunoSEQ multiplex PCR, the repertoire was profiled, and TCRdb retains in-frame clones only, with some absent. The sample has about 300,000 clones, 70% to 90% seen once. What was sequenced was PBMCs or T cells enriched from blood (not recorded which). Source of these receptors: a man aged 25 to 45 who had recovered from COVID-19.

This sequence joins TRBV19 and TRBJ1-2, with 8 bases fitting TRBD1. V dropped 7 bases and J dropped 6; count of bases not matched to a gene: 10. Germline CDR1 reads LNHDA; CDR2 reads SQIVND (reference sequence). The CDR3 runs 14 residues. CDR3 bases: TGTGCCAGTACCGACAGGGGCCCTTTGGATGGCTACACCTTC. Protein sequence: CASTDRGPLDGYTF. Full variable domain (rest looked up from reference TRBV19 and TRBJ1-2): DGGITQSPKYLFRKEGQNVTLSCEQNLNHDAMYWYRQDPGQGLRLIYYSQIVNDFQKGDIAEGYSVSREKKESFPLTVTSAQKNPTAFYLCASTDRGPLDGYTFGSGTRLTVV.

The genes are TRBV11-2 and TRBJ2-1; the match to TRBD2 covers 11 bases. V shed 6 bases and J 12 bases; nucleotides not matched to a gene: 19. The CDR3 has 17 residues. Germline V gene lookup returns CDR1 SGHAT and CDR2 FQNNGV. In DNA form, the CDR3 reads TGTGCCAGCAGGGATACGGGGACTAGCGGAACGCCCCGGGTGCAGTTCTTC. Residues: CASRDTGTSGTPRVQFF.

This chain uses TRBV4-2 with TRBJ2-7; a weak D match, TRBD1 (5 bases). Germline CDR1 is LGHNA and CDR2 is YNFKEQ. The CDR3 has 16 amino acids. V was trimmed by 0 bases and J by 1 base, leaving 13 bases between them. This CDR3 is CASSQDISGASYEQYF. The DNA of the CDR3 is TGTGCCAGCAGCCAAGATATCAGTGGGGCTTCCTACGAGCAGTACTTC.

The chain is built from TRBV7-9 and TRBJ2-3, with 7 bases aligning to TRBD2. Trimming cost V 5 bases and J 3 bases; bases outside gene matches: 8. This CDR3 comprises 15 residues. The germline V gene has CDR1 SEHNR and CDR2 FQNEAQ (reference sequence). The CDR3 DNA sequence: TGTGCCAGCAGCATGCAGGGAGGGGTAACAGATACGCAGTATTTT. Protein: CASSMQGGVTDTQYF.

V gene TRBV24-1 combines with J gene TRBJ2-7; D may be TRBD2 (6 bases). Germline assignment: CDR1 KGHDR and CDR2 SFDVKD. The ends were cut back, 4 bases at V and 6 bases at J, with 12 bases in the middle. The CDR3 totals 13 residues. CDR3 in amino acids: CATSDPWGGEQYF. The CDR3 DNA reads as TGTGCCACCAGTGACCCCTGGGGAGGCGAGCAGTACTTC.

The chain couples TRBV7-8 to TRBJ1-3; 7 bases are shared with TRBD1. The V segment lost 5 bases and the J segment 2 bases; nucleotides outside the gene matches: 9. Germline CDR1 and CDR2: SGHVS and FQNEAQ. The CDR3 consists of 16 residues. The CDR3: CASSTRTGETGNTIYF. The CDR3 DNA sequence: TGTGCCAGCAGCACAAGGACAGGAGAAACTGGAAACACCATATATTTT.

In DNA, the CDR3 is TGTGCCACCAGCAGAGATCGATCAGCGGCAAACGAGCAGTACTTC. It is translated as CATSRDRSAANEQYF. This chain joins TRBV15 and TRBJ2-7; TRBD2 is a possible D gene (5 bases). Germline V lookup: CDR1 LNHNV, CDR2 YYDKDF (reference sequence). Trimming removed 0 bases at V and 5 bases at J, with 14 bases between. There are 15 residues in the CDR3.

The V and J genes are TRBV19 and TRBJ1-4; tentatively, D is TRBD1 (5 bases). CDR3 length: 16 residues. Germline values: CDR1 LNHDA, CDR2 SQIVND (reference sequence). V lost 5 bases and J 5 bases, leaving 18 bases between the germline ends. The CDR3, as DNA: TGTGCCAGTAGTTTCAATAGCCCAGGGCCAAATGAAAAACTGTTTTTT. Protein product: CASSFNSPGPNEKLFF.

This clone was seen just once. V and J are TRBV5-1 and TRBJ2-3, with D maybe TRBD1 (6 bases). V dropped 3 bases and J dropped 2 bases, with 16 bases sitting between them. This CDR3 has 16 amino acids. Germline V lookup: CDR1 SGHRS, CDR2 YFSETQ. The DNA for the CDR3 is TGCGCCAGCAGCTCTCGAGGACAGCCAGCCACAGATACGCAGTATTTT. Translation gives CASSSRGQPATDTQYF.

The V gene is TRBV7-9, the J gene TRBJ1-6, with a tentative D call TRBD1 (6 bases). The length of the CDR3 is 18 residues. The V end was cut by 2 bases, the J end by 9 bases, with 23 bases between. Per the germline V gene, CDR1 is SEHNR and CDR2 is FQNEAQ (reference sequence). The CDR3 nucleotides read TGTGCCAGCAGCTTAATTCGGGGGGGCGTATTCCGGGGTTCACCCCTCCACTTT. Protein sequence: CASSLIRGGVFRGSPLHF.

J is TRBJ1-2 and V is TRBV11-2; TRBD1 matches 9 bases. CDR1 is SGHAT and CDR2 is FQNNGV in the germline V gene. The CDR3 runs 12 residues. V lost 7 bases, J lost 8 bases, and 5 bases stayed unmatched. The CDR3 here is CASKTGGVGYTF. The CDR3 DNA reads TGTGCCAGCAAGACAGGGGGAGTAGGCTACACCTTC.

This chain joins TRBV5-8 and TRBJ2-7, with 10 bases aligning to TRBD1. Germline lookup yields CDR1 SGHTS and CDR2 YDEGEE. The V gene end was trimmed by 4 bases and the J gene end by 1 base; junction bases not matched to a gene: 2. The CDR3 has 14 residues. The CDR3 protein is CASSRTGGSYEQYF. CDR3 nucleotides: TGTGCCAGCAGCCGGACAGGGGGATCCTACGAGCAGTACTTC.

The V call is TRBV28, the J call TRBJ1-2, with TRBD1 as a possible D gene (5 bases). The CDR3 contains 15 residues. The V end was cut by 5 bases, the J end by 0 bases, with 13 bases between. Germline V CDR1 and CDR2: MDHEN, SYDVKM. The CDR3 sequence: CASSLPQTANYGYTF. DNA for the CDR3: TGTGCCAGCAGTCTCCCCCAGACAGCTAACTATGGCTACACCTTC.

The V gene is TRBV4-2, the J gene TRBJ2-7, with 10 positions matching TRBD1. The germline V gene encodes CDR1 LGHNA and CDR2 YNFKEQ. V was pared by 2 bases and J by 4 bases, with 14 bases of the junction left unmatched. CDR3 size: 18 residues. CDR3 sequence: CASSQSGQGPEIIYEQYF. CDR3 sequence (DNA): TGTGCCAGCAGCCAATCGGGACAGGGGCCCGAAATTATATACGAGCAGTACTTC.

This clone was counted only a few times. The V call is TRBV11-1, the J call TRBJ2-5, with 10 bases matching TRBD2. The CDR3 consists of 16 residues. Germline trimming cut 1 base from V and 5 bases from J; bases unmatched to any gene: 7. Germline CDR1 and CDR2: SGHAT and FQDESV (reference sequence). DNA for the CDR3: TGTGCCAGCAGCTTAGGGACTAGCGGATCTCACGAGACCCAGTACTTC. It yields the protein CASSLGTSGSHETQYF.

CDR3 bases: TGTGCCACTGACGGAGACCTACCGAACACCGGGGAGCTGTTTTTT. Its protein is CATDGDLPNTGELFF. The chain has TRBV7-6 and TRBJ2-2; D ambiguous. In germline, CDR1 is SGHVS, CDR2 FNYEAQ. Deletions cut 10 bases from V and 0 bases from J, with 15 bases between. This CDR3 contains 15 residues.

This sequence joins TRBV11-1 and TRBJ1-3, with 7 bases that match TRBD1. V gave up 5 bases and J gave up 0 bases; unmatched junction bases: 1. CDR3 length: 14 residues. Germline CDR1 and CDR2: SGHAT and FQDESV (reference sequence). CDR3 DNA: TGTGCCAGCAGCAACAGGGGCTCTGGAAACACCATATATTTT. The encoded protein is CASSNRGSGNTIYF. The entire variable domain, with the rest obtained from reference TRBV11-1 and TRBJ1-3, is as follows: EAEVAQSPRYKITEKSQAVAFWCDPISGHATLYWYRQILGQGPELLVQFQDESVVDDSQLPKDRFSAERLKGVDSTLKIQPAELGDSAMYLCASSNRGSGNTIYFGEGSWLTVV.

The rearrangement links TRBV9 to TRBJ2-1; TRBD2 matches at 9 bases. CDR3 length: 17 amino acids. V lost 3 bases to trimming and J lost 4 bases; unmatched junction nucleotides: 11. The germline CDR1 and CDR2 sequences are SGDLS and YYNGEE. CDR3 coding DNA: TGTGCCAGCAGCGAAGGCGGGAGGGTCTGGGGTTACAATGAGCAGTTCTTC. It codes for CASSEGGRVWGYNEQFF.

The chain links TRBV15 to TRBJ1-5; 9 positions match TRBD1. This CDR3 contains 14 residues. V shed 5 bases and J 7 bases; nucleotides not matched to a gene: 6. Germline V gene data show CDR1 as LNHNV and CDR2 as YYDKDF (reference sequence). CDR3 DNA: TGTGCCACCAGCTCCGGACAGGGGCTACAGCCCCAGCATTTT. Translation gives CATSSGQGLQPQHF.

The J gene is TRBJ2-3, the V gene TRBV30; D possibly corresponds to TRBD1 (7 bases). The CDR3 extends over 14 amino acids. The V end lost 4 bases, the J end lost 4 bases, and 15 bases lay between the germline ends. Per germline, CDR1 GTSNPN and CDR2 SVGIG (reference sequence). The CDR3 bases are TGTGCCTGGACTCGCGACAGGGAGGCAGATACGCAGTATTTT. This translates into CAWTRDREADTQYF.

The V call is TRBV3-1 (or the pseudogene TRBV3-2), the J call TRBJ1-2; D might be TRBD1 (6 bases). The germline gives CDR1 LGHDT, CDR2 YNNKEL (reference sequence). The V end was cut by 0 bases, the J end by 8 bases, with 13 bases between. CDR3 length: 14 residues. The CDR3 loop is CASSQEDSIGGYTF. CDR3 DNA sequence: TGTGCCAGCAGCCAAGAGGACAGCATAGGGGGCTACACCTTC.

Concerning this clone: One end of the junction does not line up with germline, which may come from a read error. The rearrangement joins TRBV7-7 to TRBJ2-2; D might be TRBD2 (5 bases). Per germline, CDR1 SSHAT and CDR2 FNYEAQ (reference sequence). The CDR3 has 12 amino acids. The CDR3 region is CASSAGVGELFF. CDR3 sequence (DNA): TGTGCTAGCAGCGCCGGGGTGGGGGAGCTGTTTTTT.

The genes are TRBV30 and TRBJ2-7; 15 nucleotides agree with TRBD2. Germline V gives CDR1 GTSNPN, CDR2 SVGIG (reference sequence). The CDR3 is 15 residues long. V shed 5 bases, J shed 7 bases, and the junction held 9 bases outside the gene matches. CDR3 protein: CAWASGLAGGGEQYF. As DNA, the CDR3 is TGTGCCTGGGCCTCCGGACTAGCGGGAGGGGGAGAGCAGTACTTC.

This clone was observed a few times. This sequence joins TRBV7-6 and TRBJ1-5; TRBD1 matches at 7 bases. Per germline, CDR1 SGHVS and CDR2 FNYEAQ. The CDR3 contains 16 residues. V shed 1 base, J shed 0 bases, and the junction held 3 bases outside the gene matches. The CDR3 bases are TGTGCCAGCAGCTTAGGACAGGGACTTAGCAATCAGCCCCAGCATTTT. Translating it yields CASSLGQGLSNQPQHF.

The V and J genes are TRBV5-1 and TRBJ1-4, with D perhaps TRBD1 (5 bases). V lost 4 bases and J lost 3, with 19 bases in between. Germline lookup yields CDR1 SGHRS and CDR2 YFSETQ. CDR3 size: 17 residues. CDR3 protein: CASSAPRDRDPNEKLFF. Written as DNA, the CDR3 is TGCGCCAGCAGCGCCCCCCGTGACAGAGACCCTAATGAAAAACTGTTTTTT.

J is TRBJ2-3 and V is TRBV12-3 or TRBV12-4; D is perhaps TRBD1 (6 bases). The length of the CDR3 is 13 residues. Trimming removed 5 bases at V and 5 bases at J, with 11 bases between. The CDR3, as DNA: TGTGCCAGCAGTCCTCGCAGGGGAGATACGCAGTATTTT. Encoded protein: CASSPRRGDTQYF.

DNA of the CDR3: TGTGCCAGCAGCCAAGATGGGCACTATCCGGGAGGAGGGGAAAAACTGTTTTTT. Its protein product is CASSQDGHYPGGGEKLFF. This chain uses TRBV14 with TRBJ1-4; D uncertain. Trimming shortened V by 0 bases and J by 8 bases, and 22 bases separated the two germline ends. Looked up from germline, CDR1 is SGHDN and CDR2 is FVKESK. The CDR3 has 18 residues. The entire variable domain, with the rest obtained from reference TRBV14 and TRBJ1-4, is as follows: EAGVTQFPSHSVIEKGQTVTLRCDPISGHDNLYWYRRVMGKEIKFLLHFVKESKQDESGMPNNRFLAERTGGTYSTLKVQPAELEDSGVYFCASSQDGHYPGGGEKLFFGSGTQLSVL.

This rearrangement joins TRBV29-1 to TRBJ2-2; 7 bases fit TRBD2. The V and J ends lost 5 bases and 6 bases, in that order; junction bases with no gene match: 6. The germline CDR1 and CDR2 sequences are SQVTM and ANQGSEA. The CDR3 consists of 13 residues. The CDR3 DNA reads as TGCAGCGTTAAAAGCGGGAAGGCCGGGGAGCTGTTTTTT. It encodes CSVKSGKAGELFF.

The chain links TRBV5-1 to TRBJ2-2, with 7 positions matching TRBD1. The trim removed 5 bases at V and 4 bases at J, leaving 17 bases unmatched. The CDR3 spans 18 residues. CDR1 is SGHRS, CDR2 YFSETQ, per germline. The CDR3, as DNA: TGCGCCAGCAGTCCCCACAGGGGTGGAGGTAGCAGCACCGGGGAGCTGTTTTTT. Protein product: CASSPHRGGGSSTGELFF.